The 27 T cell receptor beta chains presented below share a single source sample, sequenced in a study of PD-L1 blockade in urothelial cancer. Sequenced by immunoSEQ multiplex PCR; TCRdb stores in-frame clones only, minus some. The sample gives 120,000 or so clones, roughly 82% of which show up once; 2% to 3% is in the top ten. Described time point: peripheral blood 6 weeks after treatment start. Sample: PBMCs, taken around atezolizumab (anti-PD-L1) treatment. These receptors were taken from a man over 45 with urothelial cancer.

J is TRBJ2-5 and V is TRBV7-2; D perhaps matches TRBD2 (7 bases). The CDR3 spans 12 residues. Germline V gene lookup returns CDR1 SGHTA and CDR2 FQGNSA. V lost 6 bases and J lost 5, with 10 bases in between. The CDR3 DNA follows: TGTGCCAGCAGGGAGGGGGGGGAGACCCAGTACTTC. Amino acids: CASREGGETQYF.

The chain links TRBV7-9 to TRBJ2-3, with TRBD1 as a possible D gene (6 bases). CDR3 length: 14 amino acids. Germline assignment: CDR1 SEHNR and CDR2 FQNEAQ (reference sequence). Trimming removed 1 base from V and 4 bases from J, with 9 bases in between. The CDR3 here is CASSLGAGADTQYF. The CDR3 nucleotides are TGTGCCAGCAGCTTAGGGGCAGGGGCAGATACGCAGTATTTT.

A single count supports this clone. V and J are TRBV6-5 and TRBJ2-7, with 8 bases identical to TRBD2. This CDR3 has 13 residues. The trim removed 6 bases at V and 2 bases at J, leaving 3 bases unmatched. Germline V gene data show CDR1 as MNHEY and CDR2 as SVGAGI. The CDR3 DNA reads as TGTGCCAGCAGCCGCGGGAGGACCTACGAGCAGTACTTC. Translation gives CASSRGRTYEQYF.

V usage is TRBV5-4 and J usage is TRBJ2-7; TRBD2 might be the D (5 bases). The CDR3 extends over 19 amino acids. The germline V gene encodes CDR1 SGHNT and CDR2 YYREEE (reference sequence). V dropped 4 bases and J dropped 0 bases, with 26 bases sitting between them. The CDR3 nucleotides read TGTGCCAGCAGCCCCGGGGTTGGCGGCGGACTGGGGAGCTCCTACGAGCAGTACTTC. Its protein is CASSPGVGGGLGSSYEQYF. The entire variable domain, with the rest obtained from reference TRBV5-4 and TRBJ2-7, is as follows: ETGVTQSPTHLIKTRGQQVTLRCSSQSGHNTVSWYQQALGQGPQFIFQYYREEENGRGNFPPRFSGLQFPNYSSELNVNALELDDSALYLCASSPGVGGGLGSSYEQYFGPGTRLTVT.

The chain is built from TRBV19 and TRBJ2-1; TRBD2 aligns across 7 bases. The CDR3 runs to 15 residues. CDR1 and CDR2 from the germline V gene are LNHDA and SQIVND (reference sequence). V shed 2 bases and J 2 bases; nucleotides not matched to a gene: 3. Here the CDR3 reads CASSIISGAYNEQFF. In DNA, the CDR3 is TGTGCCAGTAGTATAATCAGCGGGGCCTACAATGAGCAGTTCTTC. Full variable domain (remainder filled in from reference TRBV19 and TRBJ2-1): DGGITQSPKYLFRKEGQNVTLSCEQNLNHDAMYWYRQDPGQGLRLIYYSQIVNDFQKGDIAEGYSVSREKKESFPLTVTSAQKNPTAFYLCASSIISGAYNEQFFGPGTRLTVL.

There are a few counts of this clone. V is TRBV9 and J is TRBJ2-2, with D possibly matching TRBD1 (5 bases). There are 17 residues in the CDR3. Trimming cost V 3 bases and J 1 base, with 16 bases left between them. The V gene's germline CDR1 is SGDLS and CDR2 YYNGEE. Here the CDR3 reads CASSEGSWGGNTGELFF. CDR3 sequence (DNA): TGTGCCAGCAGCGAGGGCTCATGGGGCGGGAACACCGGGGAGCTGTTTTTT.

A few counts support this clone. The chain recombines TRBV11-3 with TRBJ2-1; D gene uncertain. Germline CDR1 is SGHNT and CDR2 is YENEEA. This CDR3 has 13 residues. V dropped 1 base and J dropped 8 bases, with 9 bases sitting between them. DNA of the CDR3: TGTGCCAGCAGCTTAGTGTTTAGCCATGAGCAGTTCTTC. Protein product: CASSLVFSHEQFF.

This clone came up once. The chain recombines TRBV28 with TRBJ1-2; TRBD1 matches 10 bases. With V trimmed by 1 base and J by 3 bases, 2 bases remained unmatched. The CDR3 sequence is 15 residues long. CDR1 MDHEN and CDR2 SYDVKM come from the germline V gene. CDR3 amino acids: CASSLLGQGYYGYTF. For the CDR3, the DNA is TGTGCCAGCAGTTTATTGGGACAGGGGTACTATGGCTACACCTTC.

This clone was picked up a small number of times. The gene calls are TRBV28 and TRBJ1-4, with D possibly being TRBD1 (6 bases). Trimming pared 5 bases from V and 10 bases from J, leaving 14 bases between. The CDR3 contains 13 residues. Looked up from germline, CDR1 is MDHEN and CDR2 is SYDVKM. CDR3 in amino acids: CASSPTGGAKLFF. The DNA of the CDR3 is TGTGCCAGCAGTCCAACGGGGGGGGCAAAACTGTTTTTT.

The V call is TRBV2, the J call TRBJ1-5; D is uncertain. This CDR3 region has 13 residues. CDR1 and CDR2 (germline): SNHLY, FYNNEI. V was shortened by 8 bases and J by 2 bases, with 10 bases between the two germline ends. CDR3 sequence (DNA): TGTGCCAGCTGGTCACAAGGCAATCAGCCCCAGCATTTT. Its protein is CASWSQGNQPQHF.

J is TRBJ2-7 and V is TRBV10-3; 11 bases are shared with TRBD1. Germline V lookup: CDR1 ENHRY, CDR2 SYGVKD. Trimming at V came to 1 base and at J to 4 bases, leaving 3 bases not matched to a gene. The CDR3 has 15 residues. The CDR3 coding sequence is TGTGCCATCAGTGAGTTAGGGACAGGGGGATACGAGCAGTACTTC. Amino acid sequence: CAISELGTGGYEQYF.

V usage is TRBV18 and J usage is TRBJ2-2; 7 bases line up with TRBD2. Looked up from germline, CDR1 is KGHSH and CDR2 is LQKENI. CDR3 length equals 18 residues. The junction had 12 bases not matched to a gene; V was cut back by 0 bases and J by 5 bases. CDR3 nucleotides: TGTGCCAGCTCACCACCCCCAGCGGGAATAAAGAGGACCGGGGAGCTGTTTTTT. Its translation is CASSPPPAGIKRTGELFF.

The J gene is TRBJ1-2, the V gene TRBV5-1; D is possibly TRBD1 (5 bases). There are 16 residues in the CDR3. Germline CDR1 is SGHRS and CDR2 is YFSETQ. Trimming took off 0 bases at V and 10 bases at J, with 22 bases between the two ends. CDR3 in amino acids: CASSLAGGKGAQDYTF. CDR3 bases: TGCGCCAGCAGCTTGGCCGGTGGAAAAGGGGCTCAAGACTACACCTTC.

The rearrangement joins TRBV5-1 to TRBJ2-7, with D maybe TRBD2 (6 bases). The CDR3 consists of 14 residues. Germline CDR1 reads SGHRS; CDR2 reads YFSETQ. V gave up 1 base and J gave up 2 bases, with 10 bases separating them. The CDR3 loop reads CASSLSGAPYEQYF. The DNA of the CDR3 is TGCGCCAGCAGCTTGTCGGGAGCCCCCTACGAGCAGTACTTC.

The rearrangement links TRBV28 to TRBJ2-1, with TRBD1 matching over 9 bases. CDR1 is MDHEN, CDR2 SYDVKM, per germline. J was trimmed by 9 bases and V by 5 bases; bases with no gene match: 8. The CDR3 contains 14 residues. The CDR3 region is CASSRATGGFEQFF. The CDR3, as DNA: TGTGCCAGCAGTCGTGCGACAGGGGGTTTTGAGCAGTTCTTC.

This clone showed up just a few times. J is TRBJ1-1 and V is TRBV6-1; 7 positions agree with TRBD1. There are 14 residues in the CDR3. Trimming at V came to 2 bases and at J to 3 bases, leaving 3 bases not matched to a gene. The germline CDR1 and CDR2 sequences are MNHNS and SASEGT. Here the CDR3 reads CASSEYTGDTEAFF. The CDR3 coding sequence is TGTGCCAGCAGTGAATACACAGGGGACACTGAAGCTTTCTTT.

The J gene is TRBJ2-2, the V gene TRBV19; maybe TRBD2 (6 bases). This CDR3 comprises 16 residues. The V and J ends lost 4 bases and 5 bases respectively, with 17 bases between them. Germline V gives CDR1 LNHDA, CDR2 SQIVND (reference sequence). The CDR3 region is CASSRTRGAGTGELFF. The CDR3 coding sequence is TGTGCCAGTAGTAGGACTCGCGGGGCGGGGACCGGGGAGCTGTTTTTT.

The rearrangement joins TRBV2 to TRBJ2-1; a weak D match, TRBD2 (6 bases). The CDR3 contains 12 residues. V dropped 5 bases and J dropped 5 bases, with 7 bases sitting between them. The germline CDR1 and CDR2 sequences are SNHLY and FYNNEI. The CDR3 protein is CASSRTNNEQFF. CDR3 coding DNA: TGTGCCAGCAGTCGGACTAACAATGAGCAGTTCTTC.

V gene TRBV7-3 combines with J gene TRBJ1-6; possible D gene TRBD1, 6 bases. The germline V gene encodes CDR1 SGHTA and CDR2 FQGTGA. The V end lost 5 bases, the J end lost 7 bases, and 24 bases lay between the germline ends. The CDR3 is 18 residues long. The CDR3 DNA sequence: TGTGCCAGCAGCCGTAGAAAGTACCGGGACAAGAAAAATTCACCCCTCCACTTT. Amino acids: CASSRRKYRDKKNSPLHF.

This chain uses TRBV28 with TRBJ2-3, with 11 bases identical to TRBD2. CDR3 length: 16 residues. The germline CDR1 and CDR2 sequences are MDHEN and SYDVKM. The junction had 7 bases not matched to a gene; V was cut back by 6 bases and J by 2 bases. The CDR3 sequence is CASSTSGSPSTDTQYF. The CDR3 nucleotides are TGTGCCAGCAGCACTAGCGGGAGTCCCTCCACAGATACGCAGTATTTT.

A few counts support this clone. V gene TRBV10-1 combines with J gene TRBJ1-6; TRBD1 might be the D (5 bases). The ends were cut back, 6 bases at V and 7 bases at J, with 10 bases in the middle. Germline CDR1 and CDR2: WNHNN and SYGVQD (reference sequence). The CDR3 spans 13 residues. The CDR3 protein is CASSRTRNSPLHF. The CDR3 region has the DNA TGCGCCAGCAGCCGGACAAGAAATTCACCCCTCCACTTT.

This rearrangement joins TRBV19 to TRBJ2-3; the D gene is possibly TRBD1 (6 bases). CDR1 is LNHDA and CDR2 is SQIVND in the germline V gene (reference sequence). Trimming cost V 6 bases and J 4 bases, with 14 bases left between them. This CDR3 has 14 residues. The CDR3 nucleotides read TGTGCCAGTAGGCTTACAGGGTTTTCAGATACGCAGTATTTT. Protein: CASRLTGFSDTQYF.

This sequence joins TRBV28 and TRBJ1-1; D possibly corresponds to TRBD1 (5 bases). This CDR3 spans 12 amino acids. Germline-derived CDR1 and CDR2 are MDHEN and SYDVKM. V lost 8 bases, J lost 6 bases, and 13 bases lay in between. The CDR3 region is CASRNQGSEAFF. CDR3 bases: TGTGCCAGCCGAAACCAGGGTTCTGAAGCTTTCTTT.

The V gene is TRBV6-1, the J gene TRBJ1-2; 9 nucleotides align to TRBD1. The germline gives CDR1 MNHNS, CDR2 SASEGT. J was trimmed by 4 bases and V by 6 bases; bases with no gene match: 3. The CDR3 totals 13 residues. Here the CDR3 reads CASRRDRAYGYTF. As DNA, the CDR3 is TGTGCCAGCAGGAGGGACAGGGCCTATGGCTACACCTTC.

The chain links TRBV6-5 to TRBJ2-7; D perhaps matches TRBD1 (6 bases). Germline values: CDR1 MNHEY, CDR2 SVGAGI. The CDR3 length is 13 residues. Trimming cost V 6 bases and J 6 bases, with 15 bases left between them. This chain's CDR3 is CASSQGHGSEQYF. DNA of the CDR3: TGTGCCAGCAGCCAGGGACACGGATCCGAGCAGTACTTC.

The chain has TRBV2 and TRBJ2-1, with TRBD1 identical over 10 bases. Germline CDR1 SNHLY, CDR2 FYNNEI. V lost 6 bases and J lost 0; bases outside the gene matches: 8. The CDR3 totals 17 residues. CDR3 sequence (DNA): TGTGCCAGCAGGGTCCCGGGACAGGGGAGCTCCTACAATGAGCAGTTCTTC. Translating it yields CASRVPGQGSSYNEQFF.

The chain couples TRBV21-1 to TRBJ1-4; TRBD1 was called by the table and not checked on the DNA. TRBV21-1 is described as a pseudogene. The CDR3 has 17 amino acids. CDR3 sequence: CASSPRDTSSTNEKLFF. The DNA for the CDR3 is TGTGCCAGCAGCCCTCGGGACACGAGTTCAACTAATGAAAAACTGTTTTTT.